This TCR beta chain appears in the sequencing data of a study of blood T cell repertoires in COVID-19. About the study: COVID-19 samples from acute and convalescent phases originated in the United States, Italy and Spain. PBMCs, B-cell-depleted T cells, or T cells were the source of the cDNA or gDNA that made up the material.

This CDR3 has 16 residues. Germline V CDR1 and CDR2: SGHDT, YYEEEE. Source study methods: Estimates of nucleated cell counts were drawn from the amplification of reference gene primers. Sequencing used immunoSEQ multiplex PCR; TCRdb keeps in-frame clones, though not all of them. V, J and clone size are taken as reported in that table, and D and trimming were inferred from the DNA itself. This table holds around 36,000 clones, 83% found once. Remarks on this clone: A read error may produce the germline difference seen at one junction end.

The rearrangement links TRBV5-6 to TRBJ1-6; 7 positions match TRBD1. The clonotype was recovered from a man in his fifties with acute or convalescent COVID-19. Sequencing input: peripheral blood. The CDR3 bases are TGTGCCAGCAGCTCTCTAACCGGGACAGAGAATTCACCCCTCCATTTT. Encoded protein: CASSSLTGTENSPLHF. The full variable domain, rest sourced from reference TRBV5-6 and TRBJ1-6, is DAGVTQSPTHLIKTRGQQVTLRCSPKSGHDTVSWYQQALGQGPQFIFQYYEEEERQRGNFPDRFSGHQFPNYSSELNVNALLLGDSALYLCASSSLTGTENSPLHFGNGTRLTVT.